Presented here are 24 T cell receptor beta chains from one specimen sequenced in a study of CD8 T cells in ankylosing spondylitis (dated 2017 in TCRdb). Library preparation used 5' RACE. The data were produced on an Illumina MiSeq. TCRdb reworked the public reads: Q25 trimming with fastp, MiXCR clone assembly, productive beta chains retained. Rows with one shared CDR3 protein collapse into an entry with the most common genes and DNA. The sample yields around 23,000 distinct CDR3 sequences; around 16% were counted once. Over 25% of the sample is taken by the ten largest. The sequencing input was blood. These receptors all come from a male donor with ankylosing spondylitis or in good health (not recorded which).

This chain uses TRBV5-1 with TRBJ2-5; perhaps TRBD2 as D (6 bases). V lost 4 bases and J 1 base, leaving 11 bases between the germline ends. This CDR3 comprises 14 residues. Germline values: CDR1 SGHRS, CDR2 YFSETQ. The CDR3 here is CASSGGLIQETQYF. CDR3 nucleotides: TGCGCCAGCAGCGGGGGGTTGATCCAAGAGACCCAGTACTTC.

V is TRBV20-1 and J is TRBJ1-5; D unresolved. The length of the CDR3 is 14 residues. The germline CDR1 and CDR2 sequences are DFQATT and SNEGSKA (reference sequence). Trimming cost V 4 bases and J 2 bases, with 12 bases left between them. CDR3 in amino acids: CSATLDLGNQPQHF. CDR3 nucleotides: TGCAGTGCTACTTTGGACTTGGGCAATCAGCCCCAGCATTTT.

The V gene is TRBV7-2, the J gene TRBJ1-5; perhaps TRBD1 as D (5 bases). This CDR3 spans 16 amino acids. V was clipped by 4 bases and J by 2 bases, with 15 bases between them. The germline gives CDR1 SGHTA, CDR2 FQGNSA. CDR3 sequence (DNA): TGTGCCAGCAGCTCCCCGGGGGAGAGGGGCAATCAGCCCCAGCATTTT. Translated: CASSSPGERGNQPQHF.

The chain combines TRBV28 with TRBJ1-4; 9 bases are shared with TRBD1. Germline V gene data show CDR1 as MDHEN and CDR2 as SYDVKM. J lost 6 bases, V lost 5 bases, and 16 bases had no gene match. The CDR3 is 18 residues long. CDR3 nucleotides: TGTGCCAGCAGTATTTTCGGGGGACAGGGCCCCGAGGATGAAAAACTGTTTTTT. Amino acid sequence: CASSIFGGQGPEDEKLFF.

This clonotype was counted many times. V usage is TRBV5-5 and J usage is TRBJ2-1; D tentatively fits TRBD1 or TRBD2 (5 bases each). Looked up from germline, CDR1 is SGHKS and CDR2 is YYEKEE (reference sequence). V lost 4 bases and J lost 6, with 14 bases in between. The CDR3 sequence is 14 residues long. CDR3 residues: CASSPGLTLNEQFF. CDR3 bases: TGTGCCAGCAGCCCGGGGCTCACCCTCAATGAGCAGTTCTTC.

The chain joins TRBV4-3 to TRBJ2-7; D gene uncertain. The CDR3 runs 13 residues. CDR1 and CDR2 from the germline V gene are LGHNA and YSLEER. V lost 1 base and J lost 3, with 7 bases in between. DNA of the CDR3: TGCGCCAGCAGCCAAGCGCAACGCTACGAGCAGTACTTC. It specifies CASSQAQRYEQYF.

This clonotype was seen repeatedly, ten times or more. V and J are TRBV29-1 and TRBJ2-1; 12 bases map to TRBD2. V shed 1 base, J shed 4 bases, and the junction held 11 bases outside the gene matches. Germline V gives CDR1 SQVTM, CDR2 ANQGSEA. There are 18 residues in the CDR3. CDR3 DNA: TGCAGCGTTGAAGGGTTGACTAGCGGGAGACCTCGATACAATGAGCAGTTCTTC. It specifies CSVEGLTSGRPRYNEQFF.

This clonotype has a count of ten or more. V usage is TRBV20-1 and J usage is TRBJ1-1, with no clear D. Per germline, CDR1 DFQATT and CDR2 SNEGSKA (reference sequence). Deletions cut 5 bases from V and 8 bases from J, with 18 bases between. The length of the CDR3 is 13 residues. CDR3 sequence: CSAGTLDGREAFF. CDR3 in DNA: TGCAGTGCTGGTACTCTGGATGGCAGGGAAGCTTTCTTT.

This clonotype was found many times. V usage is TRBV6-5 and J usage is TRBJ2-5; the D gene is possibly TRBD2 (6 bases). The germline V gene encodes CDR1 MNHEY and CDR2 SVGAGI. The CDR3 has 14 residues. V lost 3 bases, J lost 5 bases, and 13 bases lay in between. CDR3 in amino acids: CASSYGGQTETQYF. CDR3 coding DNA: TGTGCCAGCAGTTATGGAGGGCAGACGGAGACCCAGTACTTC.

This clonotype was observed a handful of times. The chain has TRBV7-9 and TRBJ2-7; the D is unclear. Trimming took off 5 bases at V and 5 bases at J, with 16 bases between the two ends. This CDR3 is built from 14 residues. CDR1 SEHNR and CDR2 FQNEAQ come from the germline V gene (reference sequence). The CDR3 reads CASSPPGSPDEQYF. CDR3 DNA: TGTGCCAGCAGCCCCCCCGGGTCCCCCGACGAGCAGTACTTC.

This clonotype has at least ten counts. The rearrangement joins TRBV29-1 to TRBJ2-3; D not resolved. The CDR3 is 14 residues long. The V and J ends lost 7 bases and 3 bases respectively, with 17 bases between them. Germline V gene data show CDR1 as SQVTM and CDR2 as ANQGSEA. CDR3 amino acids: CSGSTRLGTDTQYF. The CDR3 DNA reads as TGCAGCGGATCGACAAGACTGGGGACAGATACGCAGTATTTT.

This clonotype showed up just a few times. This CDR3 reads CASKPGLHTGELFF. In nucleotides, the CDR3 is TGTGCCAGTAAGCCGGGACTCCACACCGGGGAGCTGTTTTTT. The rearrangement joins TRBV28 to TRBJ2-2, with TRBD2 as a possible D gene (6 bases). V shed 9 bases and J shed 3 bases, with 14 bases lying between them. The CDR3 contains 14 residues. Germline V CDR1 and CDR2: MDHEN, SYDVKM. The whole variable domain, filled in from reference TRBV28 and TRBJ2-2, reads DVKVTQSSRYLVKRTGEKVFLECVQDMDHENMFWYRQDPGLGLRLIYFSYDVKMKEKGDIPEGYSVSREKKERFSLILESASTNQTSMYLCASKPGLHTGELFFGEGSRLTVL.

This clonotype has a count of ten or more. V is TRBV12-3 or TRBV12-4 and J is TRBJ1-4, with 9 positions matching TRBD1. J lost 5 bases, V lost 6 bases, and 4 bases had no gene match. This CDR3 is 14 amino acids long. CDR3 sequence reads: CASRSGTGNEKLFF. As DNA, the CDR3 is TGTGCCAGCAGGTCCGGGACAGGGAATGAAAAACTGTTTTTT.

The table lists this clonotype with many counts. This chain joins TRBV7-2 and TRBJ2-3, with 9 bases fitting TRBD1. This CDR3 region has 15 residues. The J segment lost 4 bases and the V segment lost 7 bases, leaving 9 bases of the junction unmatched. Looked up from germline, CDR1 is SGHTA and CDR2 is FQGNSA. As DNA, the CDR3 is TGTGCCAGCAACCAGGGGGGACAGGGAGCAGATACGCAGTATTTT. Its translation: CASNQGGQGADTQYF. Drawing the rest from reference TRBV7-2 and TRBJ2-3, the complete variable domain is GAGVSQSPSNKVTEKGKDVELRCDPISGHTALYWYRQSLGQGLEFLIYFQGNSAPDKSGLPSDRFSAERTGGSVSTLTIQRTQQEDSAVYLCASNQGGQGADTQYFGPGTRLTVL.

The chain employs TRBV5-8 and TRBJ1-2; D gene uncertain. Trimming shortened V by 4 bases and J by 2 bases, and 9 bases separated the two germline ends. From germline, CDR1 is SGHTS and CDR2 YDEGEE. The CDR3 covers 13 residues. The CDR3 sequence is CASSPGVNYGYTF. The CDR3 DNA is TGTGCCAGCAGCCCAGGAGTGAACTATGGCTACACCTTC. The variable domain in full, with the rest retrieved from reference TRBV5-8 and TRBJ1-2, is EAGVTQSPTHLIKTRGQQATLRCSPISGHTSVYWYQQALGLGLQFLLWYDEGEERNRGNFPPRFSGRQFPNYSSELNVNALELEDSALYLCASSPGVNYGYTFGSGTRLTVV.

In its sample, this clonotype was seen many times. DNA for the CDR3: TGCAGCGTTCGGAATGTGGACGAGCAGTACTTC. It specifies CSVRNVDEQYF. The V gene is TRBV29-1, the J gene TRBJ2-7; D uncertain. Germline V gene data show CDR1 as SQVTM and CDR2 as ANQGSEA. V was cut by 5 bases and J by 5 bases, with 10 bases left in between. The CDR3 consists of 11 residues.

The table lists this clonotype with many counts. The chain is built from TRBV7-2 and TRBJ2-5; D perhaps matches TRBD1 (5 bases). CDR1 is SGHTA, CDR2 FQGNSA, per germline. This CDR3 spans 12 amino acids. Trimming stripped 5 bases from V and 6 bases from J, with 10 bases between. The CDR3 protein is CASSGARQTQYF. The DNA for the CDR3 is TGTGCCAGCAGCGGGGCGCGGCAGACCCAGTACTTC.

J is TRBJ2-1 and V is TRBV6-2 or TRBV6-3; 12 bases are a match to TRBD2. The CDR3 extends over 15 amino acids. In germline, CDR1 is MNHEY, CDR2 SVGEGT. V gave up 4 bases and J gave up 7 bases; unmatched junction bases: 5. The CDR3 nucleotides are TGTGCCAGCAGTTGGACTAGCGGGACACTTAATGAGCAGTTCTTC. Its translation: CASSWTSGTLNEQFF.

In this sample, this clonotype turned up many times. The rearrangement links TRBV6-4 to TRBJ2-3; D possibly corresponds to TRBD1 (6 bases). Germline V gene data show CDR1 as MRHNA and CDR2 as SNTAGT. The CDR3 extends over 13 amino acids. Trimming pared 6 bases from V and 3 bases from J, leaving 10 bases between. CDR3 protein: CASSLQGTDTQYF. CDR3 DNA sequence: TGTGCCAGCAGCCTTCAGGGGACAGATACGCAGTATTTT.

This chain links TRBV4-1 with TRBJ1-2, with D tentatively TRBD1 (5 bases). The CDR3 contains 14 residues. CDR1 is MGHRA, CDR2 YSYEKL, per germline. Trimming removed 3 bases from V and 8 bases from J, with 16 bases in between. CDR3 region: CASSQNGPGQGYTF. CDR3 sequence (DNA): TGCGCCAGCAGCCAGAACGGACCGGGGCAGGGCTACACCTTC.

The CDR3 sequence is CSVGTRLDEQFF. The CDR3 region has the DNA TGCAGCGTTGGCACCCGGTTGGATGAGCAGTTCTTC. The chain combines TRBV29-1 with TRBJ2-1; D is undetermined. The CDR3 has 12 amino acids. Germline values: CDR1 SQVTM, CDR2 ANQGSEA. With 4 bases removed from V and 8 bases from J, the gap between germline ends came to 12 bases.

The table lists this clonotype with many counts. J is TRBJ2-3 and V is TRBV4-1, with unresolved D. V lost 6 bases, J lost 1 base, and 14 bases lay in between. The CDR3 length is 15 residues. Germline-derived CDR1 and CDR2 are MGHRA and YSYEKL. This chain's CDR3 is CASRERALRTDTQYF. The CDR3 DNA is TGCGCCAGCAGGGAAAGGGCACTTCGCACAGATACGCAGTATTTT.

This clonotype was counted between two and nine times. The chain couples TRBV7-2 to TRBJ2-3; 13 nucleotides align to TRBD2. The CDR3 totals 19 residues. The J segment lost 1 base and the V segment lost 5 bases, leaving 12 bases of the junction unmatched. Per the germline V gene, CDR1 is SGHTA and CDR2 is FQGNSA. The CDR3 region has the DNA TGTGCCAGCAGCGCTAGACTAGCGGGAGGACTGTGGGGCACAGATACGCAGTATTTT. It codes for CASSARLAGGLWGTDTQYF.

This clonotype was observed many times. CDR3 residues: CASSLVAGYLGTEAFF. For the CDR3, the DNA is TGTGCCAGCAGCTTAGTAGCAGGCTATTTGGGGACTGAAGCTTTCTTT. The gene calls are TRBV7-2 and TRBJ1-1, with D uncertain. Germline V CDR1 and CDR2: SGHTA, FQGNSA. CDR3 length equals 16 residues. Deletions cut 1 base from V and 5 bases from J, with 17 bases between.